The present TCR beta chain was sequenced within a study of blood T cell repertoires in COVID-19. Looking at the study overall: Sample material is recorded as cDNA or gDNA derived from T cells, B-cell-depleted T cells, or PBMCs.

The CDR3 contains 17 residues. J was trimmed by 9 bases and V by 3 bases; bases with no gene match: 13. Germline V gene lookup returns CDR1 SGDLS and CDR2 YYNGEE. Repertoires were generated with immunoSEQ multiplex PCR, while TCRdb's copy carries only in-frame clones and drops some. The sample has tens of thousands of clones, 89% seen once. The gene calls are TRBV9 and TRBJ1-6; 9 bases agree with TRBD1. The sample comprised peripheral blood. The TCR sequence derives from a man aged 45-65 years with COVID-19, enrolled during active disease. CDR3 nucleotides: TGTGCCAGCAGCGGCCCTAACAGGGGGCAAATCCGTTCACCCCTCCACTTT. Protein product: CASSGPNRGQIRSPLHF.